This T cell receptor (beta chain) was documented in a study of Graves' ophthalmopathy and Graves' hyperthyroidism. Study outcomes and limitations: Most thyroid clonotypes expanded beyond 0.001 frequency were also found in blood.

This clonotype was observed at least ten times. No antigen is known for it. Transcripts of RNA were the source for amplifying TCR beta CDR3 regions. HTBI-primed first-round RT-PCR preceded second-round multiplex PCR. Each CDR3 protein gets one entry after TCRdb re-called the multiplex PCR reads with MiXCR. Of 260,000 or so distinct CDR3 sequences listed, 45% are singletons. J gave up 6 bases and V 3 bases, and 7 bases lay outside the gene matches. Looked up from germline, CDR1 is MGHDK and CDR2 is SYGVNS. There are 15 residues in the CDR3. The sample consisted of peripheral blood. This receptor was identified in an adult man with Graves' ophthalmopathy. The chain has TRBV25-1 and TRBJ1-4; TRBD1 matches at 7 bases. The CDR3 spells CASSDRQGRDEKLFF. DNA for the CDR3: TGTGCCAGCAGTGACCGACAGGGAAGGGATGAAAAACTGTTTTTT.